This T cell receptor beta chain is drawn from a study of radiotherapy plus CTLA-4 blockade in lung cancer. Overall study context: Objective responses were documented in roughly 20% of patients, with disease control in just over 30%.

TCRdb keeps only in-frame clones here, not all; method: immunoSEQ multiplex PCR. The table has 81,000 or so clones, approximately 84% seen once; the top ten hold about 0.79%. As concerns this clone: Germline and junction disagree at one end, which may indicate a read error.

This TCR was recovered from a human donor with non-small cell lung cancer who had stable disease on radiotherapy plus ipilimumab. The sequencing here drew on peripheral blood, taken from a patient treated with radiotherapy plus ipilimumab.

CDR3 DNA: TGTGCCAGCAGCGGGGGTGGCGGGAAATGGTGGTTC. It translates to CASSGGGGKWWF. This rearrangement joins TRBV28 to TRBJ2-7; maybe TRBD2 (6 bases). CDR3 length: 12 residues. Germline V CDR1 and CDR2: MDHEN, SYDVKM.